One sample yielded the 8 T cell receptor beta chains listed below, sequenced in a study of cytomegalovirus exposure and HLA in healthy donors. Vbeta (60) and Jbeta (13) primers were used in the PCR. The protocol was immunoSEQ multiplex PCR, while the TCRdb copy is restricted to in-frame clones and leaves out a portion. The sample carries 90,000 to 120,000 clones, 74% recorded once. Sequenced input: PBMCs. The receptors come from a woman aged 35 to 49 in good health and CMV-seropositive.

The chain uses TRBV4-1 and TRBJ1-2, with D possibly TRBD1 on 6 matching bases. CDR3 length: 14 amino acids. Between the trimmed V and J ends, which lost 3 bases and 0 bases, there was a span of 8 bases. Germline CDR1 MGHRA, CDR2 YSYEKL. The CDR3, as DNA: TGCGCCAGCAGCCACACAGGGACTAACTATGGCTACACCTTC. Translated, it gives CASSHTGTNYGYTF.

The CDR3 sequence: CASSYARTSGYEQYF. CDR3 sequence (DNA): TGTGCCAGCAGTTACGCTAGGACTAGCGGCTACGAGCAGTACTTC. This chain uses TRBV6-5 with TRBJ2-7; 10 positions agree with TRBD2. CDR1 MNHEY and CDR2 SVGAGI come from the germline V gene. After removal of 2 bases from V and 3 bases from J, the junction contained 4 bases not matched to a gene. This CDR3 is built from 15 residues.

In its sample, this clone was seen a few times. The chain couples TRBV7-6 to TRBJ2-2; the D gene is possibly TRBD1 (6 bases). Germline V gene data show CDR1 as SGHVS and CDR2 as FNYEAQ. V lost 5 bases to trimming and J lost 6 bases, with 16 bases between them. This CDR3 contains 15 residues. The CDR3 coding sequence is TGTGCCAGCAGCATCACAGGGTTCCGAGCCGGGGAGCTGTTTTTT. The encoded protein is CASSITGFRAGELFF.

This clone showed up just once. This chain connects TRBV7-9 to TRBJ2-7; no clear D. The V end was cut by 2 bases, the J end by 7 bases, with 15 bases between. The CDR3 sequence is 14 residues long. Germline assignment: CDR1 SEHNR and CDR2 FQNEAQ (reference sequence). This CDR3 reads CASSLSQLASEQYF. The CDR3 nucleotides read TGTGCCAGCAGCTTATCCCAACTCGCAAGTGAGCAGTACTTC.

The chain recombines TRBV5-1 with TRBJ1-6, with D perhaps TRBD1 (5 bases). This CDR3 has 14 residues. Between the trimmed V and J ends, which lost 2 bases and 8 bases, there was a span of 11 bases. The germline CDR1 and CDR2 sequences are SGHRS and YFSETQ. Here the CDR3 DNA reads TGCGCCAGCAGCTTTCAGGGAACGGATTCACCCCTCCACTTT. Protein product: CASSFQGTDSPLHF.

V and J are TRBV7-6 and TRBJ2-5; 8 bases agree with TRBD2. Germline CDR1 is SGHVS and CDR2 is FNYEAQ. The V segment lost 1 base and the J segment 4 bases; nucleotides outside the gene matches: 2. The CDR3 totals 14 residues. The CDR3 region has the DNA TGTGCCAGCAGCTTAGGCCGGGGGGGAGAGACCCAGTACTTC. It yields the protein CASSLGRGGETQYF. Full variable domain (outside the CDR3, taken from reference TRBV7-6 and TRBJ2-5): GAGVSQSPRYKVTKRGQDVALRCDPISGHVSLYWYRQALGQGPEFLTYFNYEAQQDKSGLPNDRFSAERPEGSISTLTIQRTEQRDSAMYRCASSLGRGGETQYFGPGTRLLVL.

The rearrangement uses TRBV15 and TRBJ2-3; 10 positions match TRBD1. This CDR3 spans 17 amino acids. J was trimmed by 3 bases and V by 3 bases; bases with no gene match: 9. Germline V CDR1 and CDR2: LNHNV, YYDKDF (reference sequence). CDR3 sequence (DNA): TGTGCCACCAGCAGGGAACCCGGGACAGGGGTGACAGATACGCAGTATTTT. It codes for CATSREPGTGVTDTQYF.

The V call is TRBV11-1, the J call TRBJ2-7; 8 bases match TRBD1. With V trimmed by 4 bases and J by 4 bases, 9 bases remained unmatched. CDR3 length: 15 amino acids. Germline values: CDR1 SGHAT, CDR2 FQDESV (reference sequence). CDR3 nucleotides: TGTGCCAGCAGCTCTACCGGGACAGGTGTTTACGAGCAGTACTTC. Its translation is CASSSTGTGVYEQYF.